These T cell receptor beta chains were read from a single sample in a study of molecular identifiers for immune sequencing clone quantification. TCRdb passed the PCR reads through MiXCR, listing each CDR3 protein once. The sample has around 480,000 distinct CDR3 sequences; about 20% are singletons. Material: naive CD8+ T cells from blood, with Jurkat cell RNA spiked in. These TCRs come from a human donor in good health. Some libraries in this study had Jurkat cell RNA spiked in. Both conserved end residues are part of each CDR3. Each record gives: J gene, V gene, CDR3 protein.

TRBJ2-2 TRBV19 CASRGFSGLNTGELFF
TRBJ1-1 TRBV20-1 CSASAEGGGSGAFF
TRBJ1-1 TRBV20-1 CSASSGSTEAFF
TRBJ2-5 TRBV6-6 CASSLPGEGDQYF
TRBJ2-7 TRBV6-2/TRBV6-3 CASSYGGSGYEQYF
TRBJ2-3 TRBV29-1 CSVRGVAGERTDTQYF
TRBJ2-7 TRBV11-2 CASSLDRGRAYEQYF
TRBJ1-4 TRBV6-5 CASREGKLFF
TRBJ2-2 TRBV2 CASLSDANTGELSF
TRBJ2-7 TRBV2 CASMTGGRSEQYF
TRBJ1-5 TRBV6-6 CASSYFGGAGFLSNQPQHF
TRBJ2-5 TRBV9 CASSGTTQETQYF
TRBJ2-5 TRBV11-2 CASSGGYYGETQYF
TRBJ2-7 TRBV5-6 CASSLYGDSQTSYEQYF
TRBJ2-2 TRBV29-1 CSVRGPSRSPNTGELFF
TRBJ2-3 TRBV4-3 CASSQGLGGAETQYF
TRBJ2-7 TRBV20-1 CSAIAGLRTYEQYF
TRBJ1-1 TRBV19 CGAGQGATEAFF
TRBJ1-3 TRBV7-9 CASSSGRISGNTIYF
TRBJ2-5 TRBV12-3/TRBV12-4 CASSFGPGEETQYF
TRBJ2-3 TRBV3-1 CASSQERSADTQYF
TRBJ2-2 TRBV24-1 CATSDWTTGELFF
TRBJ2-3 TRBV12-3/TRBV12-4 CASSRFSPYTDTQYF
TRBJ2-3 TRBV27 CASSLGLAGGRDTQYF
TRBJ1-1 TRBV12-3/TRBV12-4 CASRPTGTLEAFF
TRBJ2-3 TRBV12-3/TRBV12-4 CASISPTDTQYF
TRBJ2-7 TRBV4-2 CASRQGWYEQYF
TRBJ2-1 TRBV10-3 CAISGGSHNEQFF
TRBJ2-7 TRBV21-1 CASSSRDRAPF
TRBJ2-3 TRBV27 CASSSWAHGQDTQYF
TRBJ1-5 TRBV28 CASGPNNQPQHF
TRBJ2-5 TRBV11-3 CASSLRTGGEETQYF
TRBJ2-5 TRBV7-9 CAGRLAGDWETQYF
TRBJ2-7 TRBV6-6 CASSRVGADYEQYF
TRBJ1-6 TRBV13 CASSSWGDQGEVSPLHF
TRBJ2-6 TRBV29-1 CSVEDPGAAKISGANVLTF
. TRBV27 CASSLILQETQYF
TRBJ1-5 TRBV7-6 CASSWESNQPPHF
TRBJ1-3 TRBV30 CAWSTQGYSGNTIYF
TRBJ1-1 TRBV12-3/TRBV12-4 CASSLRDWGDTEAFF
TRBJ2-7 TRBV6-2/TRBV6-3 CASSYSTFPQYF
TRBJ2-3 TRBV19 CASSTPPDTQYF
TRBJ2-7 TRBV27 CASSPTTSGRGYEQYF
TRBJ1-5 TRBV2 CASSEALPGSLNQPQHF
TRBJ2-7 TRBV5-3 CAGSLAPGWYEQYF
TRBJ1-5 TRBV6-6 CASSHGAYQPQHF
TRBJ1-4 TRBV13 CASSLGKWTEKLFF
TRBJ1-1 TRBV13 CASSFPNGGMNTEAFF
TRBJ2-1 TRBV27 CASRPGTRYNEQFF
TRBJ2-7 TRBV27 CASSLSGDYEQYF
TRBJ2-2 TRBV24-1 CATSDFSGSNTGVLFF
TRBJ1-2 TRBV29-1 CSVVATANPKNYGCTF
TRBJ2-3 TRBV7-9 CASRTVAGGTDTQYF
TRBJ1-5 TRBV28 CASSSPGAGTGAPAQHF
TRBJ2-7 TRBV20-1 CSARRGQDPIYEQYF
TRBJ2-1 TRBV20-1 CSLGGSTNPYNEQFF